The entry below describes one T cell receptor beta chain. The antigen this receptor binds is unknown. Base qualities are not at hand, and no much larger clone is one base apart. This specimen comes from a study of CD8 T cells in Susac syndrome (dated by TCRdb to 2018 to 2020). Looking at the study overall: Of the Susac syndrome patients who were sequenced, about eight were in clinical remission while 5 or 6 had clinically active disease. At the time of blood withdrawal, Susac syndrome patients were either therapy-naive, taking corticosteroids (with some also receiving IVIg), or on IVIg alone. Repertoire sequencing was used to test whether CD8+ T cell activation and differentiation in Susac syndrome was antigen driven. General findings and caveats noted by the study authors: In the CD4+ T cell repertoire of Susac syndrome patients, clonal expansion was not detected. The study acknowledged that relatively few individuals were included in the TCR sequencing and HLA analysis.

Taken from cysteine to phenylalanine, the CDR3 has 17 residues. The kept DNA is CDR3 alone, 51 bases in frame from the first base. CDR1 and CDR2, looked up from the germline V gene, are MNHEY and SVGEGT. V and J lose 0 bases and 4 bases, and a span of 17 bases separates them. RNA was extracted using the RNeasy kit, and roughly 0.45 to 1 ug of the RNA was reverse transcribed with random hexamers. The immunoSEQ multiplex PCR assay, which covers 54 Vbeta and 13 Jbeta segments, was used to amplify TCR beta CDR3 regions. PCR amplification bias was corrected using a synthetic template baseline for primer optimization and computational correction. The source study handled its data this way. Reads were annotated to V, D and J genes according to IMGT and were analyzed with immunoSEQ Analyzer, with only productive sequences retained. Clonality was computed as one minus Shannon entropy normalized by log2 of the number of productive unique sequences. Public and private clones were assessed among the 100 most prevalent clones of each patient and control. Clones were defined as Susac-specific when absent from the healthy and MS cohorts, from approximately 1,100 published viral clones and from other ImmuneACCESS disease sequences. TCRdb applied fastp at Q25 and MiXCR to the public reads, then kept only in-frame beta chains. Every CDR3 protein is listed once, alongside the most common genes and DNA of its rows. The V and J calls and clone size come from TCRdb's table, not from the authors' own analysis. This sample lists about 140,000 distinct CDR3 sequences; about 95% were detected once. Together, the top ten hold roughly 0.14% of the sample.

High-throughput TCR beta sequencing profiled peripheral blood CD8+ and CD4+ T cells from healthy donors, Susac syndrome patients and multiple sclerosis patients. The Susac syndrome patients fulfilled recently defined diagnostic criteria for definite or probable disease. Bulk CD8+ and CD4+ T cells were purified by magnetic negative isolation, while CD8+ TEMRA cells were enriched using FACS. Blood was drawn into EDTA tubes, processed within 24 hours, and PBMCs were isolated by density gradient centrifugation. PBMCs intended for TCR sequencing were cryopreserved in liquid nitrogen and were subsequently thawed in a 37 degrees C water bath. A purity of at least 90% was achieved for sorted or isolated CD4+, CD8+ and CD8+ TEMRA cells.

The sequenced sample consisted of CD4+ T cells from PBMCs. The clonotype originates from a human donor with Susac syndrome. Recombination linked TRBV6-2 or TRBV6-3 to TRBJ2-3; TRBD2 is perhaps the D gene, given 6 matching bases. The CDR3 reads as follows: CASSYSHPGVAPDTQYF. Read as DNA, the sequence is TGTGCCAGCAGTTACTCTCATCCGGGAGTGGCTCCAGATACGCAGTATTTT.